This T cell receptor beta chain was recovered during a study of human T cells and chemical hapten exposure. Described time point: pre-sensitization, week 0. Sample treatment: therapeutic diphenylcyclopropenone sensitization with weekly scalp DPC. Before extraction, the whole blood was not fractionated, and total RNA was taken from it. Whole-study findings and limits: Controls formed significantly fewer large CDR3 similarity clusters than expanded TCRs did. The study found that PT1 expanded TCR counts correlated positively with patch test score.

TCRdb independently ran MiXCR on the RACE reads; one entry per CDR3 protein. The sample carries approximately 320,000 distinct CDR3 sequences, 4.5% to 5.5% recorded once. Trimming shortened V by 2 bases and J by 6 bases, and 21 bases separated the two germline ends. In germline, CDR1 is SGHRS, CDR2 YFSETQ. The CDR3 is made up of 16 amino acids. This clonotype was counted only a few times. The antigen is not known. Source: whole blood, taken in connection with sensitization to the hapten diphenylcyclopropenone (DPC). The sequence came from a woman under 30 with alopecia areata. Some clones in this sample may be carry-over from other donors' samples. The genes are TRBV5-1 and TRBJ2-7, with a possible D match to TRBD2 (5 bases). The CDR3 sequence: CASSFGSESFSREQYF. The CDR3 nucleotides read TGCGCCAGCAGCTTCGGTAGCGAAAGTTTCAGTCGCGAGCAGTACTTC.